These T cell receptor beta chains were read from a single sample in a study of T cell responses to AZD1222 COVID-19 vaccine. Repertoires were generated with immunoSEQ multiplex PCR, while TCRdb's copy carries only in-frame clones and drops some. This table has approximately 70,000 clones, about 87% appearing once. This sample comprised peripheral blood, obtained 28 days after the second dose of the MenACWY control vaccine. These receptors came from an adult who received the MenACWY meningococcal vaccine as a control. Both conserved end residues are part of each CDR3. Each record gives: V gene, D gene, clone size, J gene, CDR3 protein, CDR3 DNA. D genes are given only for firm matches. Rows may omit the clone size; those that give it use once, few, many or a size class.

v_call: TRBV5-5; d_call: NA; clone_size: NA; j_call: TRBJ1-5; cdr3_aa: CASSVERGTVQPQHF; cdr3_nt: TGTGCCAGCAGCGTCGAGAGGGGAACGGTGCAGCCCCAGCATTTT
v_call: TRBV7-5; d_call: NA; clone_size: once; j_call: TRBJ1-6; cdr3_aa: CARSVLGNPLHF; cdr3_nt: TGTGCCAGAAGCGTACTGGGGAACCCCCTCCACTTT
v_call: TRBV9; d_call: TRBD2; clone_size: medium-sized; j_call: TRBJ2-7; cdr3_aa: CASSEASGSYEQYF; cdr3_nt: TGTGCCAGCAGCGAGGCTAGCGGTTCCTACGAGCAGTACTTC
v_call: TRBV7-9; d_call: NA; clone_size: NA; j_call: TRBJ1-1; cdr3_aa: CASSLLSSTEAFF; cdr3_nt: TGTGCCAGCAGCCTGCTCAGTTCCACTGAAGCTTTCTTT
v_call: TRBV6-1; d_call: NA; clone_size: NA; j_call: TRBJ1-6; cdr3_aa: CASSEATGDSYSPLHF; cdr3_nt: TGTGCCAGCAGTGAAGCAACCGGGGATTCCTATTCACCCCTCCACTTT
v_call: TRBV5-5; d_call: NA; clone_size: once; j_call: TRBJ1-1; cdr3_aa: CASSLGEANTEAFF; cdr3_nt: TGTGCCAGCAGCTTGGGGGAAGCGAACACTGAAGCTTTCTTT
v_call: TRBV6-1; d_call: NA; clone_size: NA; j_call: TRBJ1-5; cdr3_aa: CASSEPGRYQPQHF; cdr3_nt: TGTGCCAGCAGTGAACCGGGCAGATATCAGCCCCAGCATTTT
v_call: TRBV6-1; d_call: NA; clone_size: NA; j_call: TRBJ1-2; cdr3_aa: CASSEGGSTLDYGYTF; cdr3_nt: TGTGCCAGCAGTGAGGGGGGGTCTACTCTAGACTATGGCTACACCTTC
v_call: TRBV9; d_call: NA; clone_size: NA; j_call: TRBJ2-7; cdr3_aa: CASSVSTDYEQYF; cdr3_nt: TGTGCCAGCAGCGTATCCACGGACTACGAGCAGTACTTC
v_call: TRBV7-7; d_call: NA; clone_size: NA; j_call: TRBJ2-1; cdr3_aa: CASSLERYNEQFF; cdr3_nt: TGTGCCAGCAGCTTAGAACGATACAATGAGCAGTTCTTC
v_call: TRBV9; d_call: NA; clone_size: few; j_call: TRBJ1-1; cdr3_aa: CASSTHLANTEAFF; cdr3_nt: TGTGCCAGCAGCACCCATCTTGCGAACACTGAAGCTTTCTTT
v_call: TRBV19; d_call: NA; clone_size: NA; j_call: TRBJ1-6; cdr3_aa: CASTRGDRWGSPLHF; cdr3_nt: TGTGCCAGTACCCGGGGGGACCGGTGGGGTTCACCCCTCCACTTT
v_call: TRBV5-6; d_call: NA; clone_size: NA; j_call: TRBJ1-2; cdr3_aa: CASSYQGNYGYTF; cdr3_nt: TGTGCCAGCAGCTATCAGGGAAACTATGGCTACACCTTC
v_call: TRBV30; d_call: TRBD2; clone_size: NA; j_call: TRBJ2-5; cdr3_aa: CAWSVGSSGGTQYF; cdr3_nt: TGTGCCTGGAGTGTAGGTTCTAGCGGAGGAACCCAGTACTTC
v_call: TRBV9; d_call: NA; clone_size: NA; j_call: TRBJ2-2; cdr3_aa: CASSVGGGELFF; cdr3_nt: TGTGCCAGCAGCGTAGGGGGCGGGGAGCTGTTTTTT
v_call: TRBV7-2; d_call: NA; clone_size: once; j_call: TRBJ1-3; cdr3_aa: CASSLGVISGNTIYF; cdr3_nt: TGTGCCAGCAGCTTAGGGGTGATCTCTGGAAACACCATATATTTT
v_call: TRBV5-1; d_call: TRBD2; clone_size: NA; j_call: TRBJ2-1; cdr3_aa: CASSSITSGGFNNEQFF; cdr3_nt: TGCGCCAGCAGCTCCATAACTAGCGGGGGGTTTAACAATGAGCAGTTCTTC
v_call: TRBV6-1; d_call: NA; clone_size: NA; j_call: TRBJ2-1; cdr3_aa: CASSEAGGSRWNEQFF; cdr3_nt: TGTGCCAGCAGTGAAGCAGGGGGTAGTCGGTGGAATGAGCAGTTCTTC
v_call: TRBV12-3/TRBV12-4; d_call: NA; clone_size: NA; j_call: TRBJ1-1; cdr3_aa: CASSTGYTEAFF; cdr3_nt: TGTGCCAGCAGTACAGGGTACACTGAAGCTTTCTTT
v_call: TRBV28; d_call: NA; clone_size: NA; j_call: TRBJ1-5; cdr3_aa: CTDFNQPQHF; cdr3_nt: TGTACGGACTTTAATCAGCCCCAGCATTTT
v_call: TRBV3-1/TRBV3-2; d_call: NA; clone_size: NA; j_call: TRBJ1-4; cdr3_aa: CASSQAGSEKLFF; cdr3_nt: TGTGCCAGCAGCCAAGCCGGGTCAGAAAAACTGTTTTTT
v_call: TRBV6-1; d_call: NA; clone_size: NA; j_call: TRBJ1-1; cdr3_aa: CASSEGTVTEAFF; cdr3_nt: TGTGCCAGCAGTGAAGGGACAGTCACTGAAGCTTTCTTT
v_call: TRBV11-3; d_call: TRBD1; clone_size: NA; j_call: TRBJ2-3; cdr3_aa: CASSRGGTGTDTQYF; cdr3_nt: TGTGCCAGCTCTAGGGGTGGGACAGGCACAGATACGCAGTATTTT
v_call: TRBV4-1; d_call: TRBD1; clone_size: NA; j_call: TRBJ1-5; cdr3_aa: CASSQGTGSGNQPQHF; cdr3_nt: TGCGCCAGCAGCCAAGGGACAGGGAGCGGCAATCAGCCCCAGCATTTT
v_call: TRBV29-1; d_call: TRBD1; clone_size: NA; j_call: TRBJ2-1; cdr3_aa: CSGQQGYNEQFF; cdr3_nt: TGCAGCGGCCAACAGGGGTACAATGAGCAGTTCTTC
v_call: TRBV19; d_call: NA; clone_size: NA; j_call: TRBJ1-2; cdr3_aa: CASSIDTEAGGYTF; cdr3_nt: TGTGCCAGTAGTATCGATACAGAGGCTGGGGGCTACACCTTC
v_call: TRBV7-9; d_call: NA; clone_size: NA; j_call: TRBJ1-2; cdr3_aa: CASSLVGANYGYTF; cdr3_nt: TGTGCCAGCAGCTTAGTAGGGGCGAACTATGGCTACACCTTC
v_call: TRBV20-1; d_call: NA; clone_size: NA; j_call: TRBJ2-5; cdr3_aa: CSALKGETQYF; cdr3_nt: TGCAGTGCCCTAAAAGGGGAGACCCAGTACTTC
v_call: TRBV2; d_call: NA; clone_size: few; j_call: TRBJ2-7; cdr3_aa: CASSVSASGSYEQYF; cdr3_nt: TGTGCCAGCAGTGTTAGCGCGAGCGGGTCCTACGAGCAGTACTTC
v_call: TRBV30; d_call: NA; clone_size: NA; j_call: TRBJ1-2; cdr3_aa: CAWSAFPPQGYTF; cdr3_nt: TGTGCCTGGAGTGCCTTCCCCCCCCAAGGCTACACCTTC
v_call: TRBV5-1; d_call: TRBD1; clone_size: NA; j_call: TRBJ1-1; cdr3_aa: CASSLDLQGDTEAFF; cdr3_nt: TGCGCCAGCAGCTTGGATCTACAGGGGGACACTGAAGCTTTCTTT
v_call: TRBV27; d_call: TRBD1; clone_size: NA; j_call: TRBJ1-1; cdr3_aa: CASSPLAGTVNTEAFF; cdr3_nt: TGTGCCAGCAGCCCTTTGGCGGGGACAGTGAACACTGAAGCTTTCTTT
v_call: TRBV21-1; d_call: NA; clone_size: NA; j_call: TRBJ1-5; cdr3_aa: CASSKDGGMGNQPQHF; cdr3_nt: TGTGCCAGCAGCAAAGATGGAGGGATGGGCAATCAGCCCCAGCATTTT
v_call: TRBV18; d_call: TRBD1; clone_size: NA; j_call: TRBJ2-7; cdr3_aa: CASSPGTGGEQYF; cdr3_nt: TGTGCCAGCTCACCCGGGACAGGGGGCGAGCAGTACTTC
v_call: TRBV5-1; d_call: TRBD1; clone_size: few; j_call: TRBJ2-1; cdr3_aa: CASSPPTGGYNEQFF; cdr3_nt: TGCGCCAGCAGCCCCCCGACAGGGGGCTACAATGAGCAGTTCTTC
v_call: TRBV30; d_call: NA; clone_size: NA; j_call: TRBJ2-7; cdr3_aa: CAWSPRYEQYF; cdr3_nt: TGTGCCTGGAGTCCCCGCTACGAGCAGTACTTC
v_call: TRBV28; d_call: TRBD2; clone_size: once; j_call: TRBJ2-3; cdr3_aa: CASSTPSRGGSDTQYF; cdr3_nt: TGTGCCAGCAGTACCCCTTCTCGGGGGGGCTCAGATACGCAGTATTTT
v_call: TRBV5-8; d_call: NA; clone_size: NA; j_call: TRBJ1-2; cdr3_aa: CASSGVGGEIYGYTF; cdr3_nt: TGTGCCAGCAGCGGGGTAGGGGGAGAAATCTATGGCTACACCTTC
v_call: TRBV9; d_call: NA; clone_size: NA; j_call: TRBJ2-3; cdr3_aa: CASTGESTDTQYF; cdr3_nt: TGTGCCAGCACGGGCGAGAGCACAGATACGCAGTATTTT